Presented here are 11 T cell receptor beta chains from one specimen sequenced in a study of blood T cell repertoires in COVID-19 (dated by TCRdb to 2020 to 2021). The library was obtained by the immunoSEQ multiplex PCR assay. The table was pulled from immuneACCESS by TCRdb, which kept in-frame rearrangements only. Such tables lose some clones; where checked, under half of the loss comes from unresolved V genes, and the rest has no known cause. The sample yields fewer than 250,000 clones; 84% were counted once. The ten biggest clones cover about 10% of the sample. The sequenced sample was peripheral blood. The receptors were sampled from an elderly woman with COVID-19, enrolled during active disease.

This clone showed up just a few times. The V call is TRBV5-1, the J call TRBJ2-7; D possibly corresponds to TRBD2 (6 bases). CDR3 size: 14 residues. The germline V gene has CDR1 SGHRS and CDR2 YFSETQ. Trimming took off 4 bases at V and 3 bases at J, with 14 bases between the two ends. CDR3 coding DNA: TGCGCCAGCAGCCCCCTGGGAGCGGGCTACGAGCAGTACTTC. Its translation: CASSPLGAGYEQYF. Full variable domain (remainder filled in from reference TRBV5-1 and TRBJ2-7): KAGVTQTPRYLIKTRGQQVTLSCSPISGHRSVSWYQQTPGQGLQFLFEYFSETQRNKGNFPGRFSGRQFSNSRSEMNVSTLELGDSALYLCASSPLGAGYEQYFGPGTRLTVT.

This clone was seen a single time. This chain joins TRBV6-6 and TRBJ2-1; the match to TRBD1 covers 7 bases. Germline CDR1 and CDR2: MNHNY and SVGAGI (reference sequence). V was clipped by 5 bases and J by 1 base; unmatched bases: 5. This CDR3 comprises 15 residues. CDR3 protein: CASSRDSLSYNEQFF. CDR3 DNA: TGTGCCAGCAGTCGGGACAGTCTATCCTACAATGAGCAGTTCTTC.

The chain couples TRBV20-1 to TRBJ2-3; the D gene is possibly TRBD2 (5 bases). The CDR3 has 12 residues. V was clipped by 3 bases and J by 11 bases, with 15 bases between them. The V gene's germline CDR1 is DFQATT and CDR2 SNEGSKA (reference sequence). CDR3 sequence: CSASQREGLQYF. CDR3 DNA sequence: TGCAGTGCTAGTCAGCGTGAAGGACTGCAGTATTTT.

The genes are TRBV5-1 and TRBJ1-3; 9 bases match TRBD1. V shed 4 bases and J 7 bases; nucleotides not matched to a gene: 21. The CDR3 is made up of 19 amino acids. Germline V gives CDR1 SGHRS, CDR2 YFSETQ. The chain's CDR3 is CASSRSGTGSMLSQNTIYF. The CDR3 region has the DNA TGCGCCAGCAGCAGATCCGGGACAGGGAGCATGTTAAGCCAGAACACCATATATTTT.

Written as DNA, the CDR3 is TGTGCCAGCAGTTCCACAGGGTACCAAGAGACCCAGTACTTC. Translating gives CASSSTGYQETQYF. This sequence joins TRBV6-2 or TRBV6-3 and TRBJ2-5; D might be TRBD1 (6 bases). V was cut by 4 bases and J by 0 bases, with 9 bases left in between. The CDR3 is 14 residues long. Germline CDR1 is MNHEY and CDR2 is SVGEGT.

The CDR3 sequence is CSATDSEPQHF. Written as DNA, the CDR3 is TGCAGTGCCACGGACAGCGAGCCCCAGCATTTT. The chain employs TRBV20-1 and TRBJ1-5; tentatively, D is TRBD1 (6 bases). With 6 bases removed from V and 8 bases from J, the gap between germline ends came to 11 bases. The CDR3 is 11 residues long. Germline loops: CDR1 DFQATT, CDR2 SNEGSKA (reference sequence).

This clone was counted between two and nine times. This sequence joins TRBV18 and TRBJ1-2; no definite D call. CDR3 length: 15 residues. The V gene's germline CDR1 is KGHSH and CDR2 LQKENI. V was pared by 0 bases and J by 4 bases, with 12 bases between. The DNA for the CDR3 is TGTGCCAGCTCACCACCCTCAGGATTCAGCTATGGCTACACCTTC. The encoded protein is CASSPPSGFSYGYTF.

V gene TRBV5-5 combines with J gene TRBJ1-6; no firm D call. Germline CDR1 reads SGHKS; CDR2 reads YYEKEE (reference sequence). This CDR3 has 16 amino acids. V was trimmed by 3 bases and J by 6 bases, leaving 16 bases between them. The CDR3 nucleotides are TGTGCCAGCAGCTCAGCGACCGGGAACGGTAATTCACCCCTCCACTTT. Translating gives CASSSATGNGNSPLHF.

This clone was detected only once. This rearrangement joins TRBV7-3 to TRBJ2-3; 9 bases are a match to TRBD2. This CDR3 contains 15 residues. Per germline, CDR1 SGHTA and CDR2 FQGTGA. V lost 3 bases and J lost 4; bases outside the gene matches: 5. CDR3 in DNA: TGTGCCAGCAGCTTGCTAGCGGGGCCCCCAGATACGCAGTATTTT. Protein sequence: CASSLLAGPPDTQYF.

The J gene is TRBJ1-6, the V gene TRBV6-5; D is ambiguous. The V end lost 1 base, the J end lost 0 bases, and 4 bases lay between the germline ends. Germline values: CDR1 MNHEY, CDR2 SVGAGI. CDR3 length: 15 residues. In DNA, the CDR3 is TGTGCCAGCAGTTACTTGGCCTCCTATAATTCACCCCTCCACTTT. Encoded protein: CASSYLASYNSPLHF.

V usage is TRBV6-5 and J usage is TRBJ1-6; weak D call: TRBD1 (5 bases). The CDR3 spans 15 residues. Trimming removed 2 bases at V and 7 bases at J, with 12 bases between. CDR1 and CDR2 (germline): MNHEY, SVGAGI. This CDR3 is CASSYGTFSNSPLHF. CDR3 nucleotide sequence: TGTGCCAGCAGTTACGGGACTTTCTCAAATTCACCCCTCCACTTT.